This TCR beta chain was identified during a study of CD8 T cells in ankylosing spondylitis. General study findings and limits: Roughly eight highly homologous variants made up a TCR beta motif that seemed to typify ankylosing spondylitis blood. Enrichment of disease-linked clones was reportedly significant in matched ankylosing spondylitis synovial fluid.

V shed 4 bases and J 1 base; nucleotides not matched to a gene: 3. Germline-derived CDR1 and CDR2 are LGHNA and YSLEER. The CDR3 runs to 15 residues. About this clonotype: Its target is unknown. No conserved phenylalanine or tryptophan ends this CDR3, so it is likely a read error.

A quantitative 5'-RACE method, one with molecular barcodes, was used to make TCR beta libraries. MiXCR, applied by TCRdb to the 5' RACE reads, yields one record per CDR3 protein. The sample consists of roughly 490,000 distinct CDR3 sequences, roughly 5% of them appearing once. The clonotype comes from a male donor with ankylosing spondylitis. Sample: blood, either unsorted or a sorted T cell fraction (not recorded which). The chain employs TRBV4-3 and TRBJ2-7; 11 nucleotides agree with TRBD2. Here the CDR3 DNA reads TGCGCCAGCAGCCTTGGGACTAGCGGTTCCTACGAGCAGTACTTA. Protein: CASSLGTSGSYEQYL.